The sequence of this T cell receptor (beta chain) was determined in a study of shared clonotypes between healthy human individuals. Regarding the study as a whole: Non-shared clonotypes had lower generation probabilities than those shared by all four donors.

Assay execution proceeded at the deep level. Assay used: immunoSEQ multiplex PCR; TCRdb lists only in-frame clones, some missing. Of nearly 2 million clones in the sample, about 95% are singletons; the top ten hold approximately 1%. With 5 bases removed from V and 2 bases from J, the gap between germline ends came to 12 bases. CDR3 length equals 14 residues. Germline assignment: CDR1 SGHAT and CDR2 FQNNGV. As to this clone: No antigen is known for it.

Naive CD8 isolation took CD45RO-negative cells positively selected for CCR7 and excluded terminally differentiated effector memory CD45RA+ cells. The origin of this receptor is a man between 18 and 29 years old in good health. The chain is built from TRBV11-2 and TRBJ1-2; TRBD1 might be the D (6 bases). The sequencing sample was made of naive CD8+ T cells sorted from blood. DNA of the CDR3: TGTGCCAGCAGCCCAGGACAGCGCAACTATGGCTACACCTTC. Its protein is CASSPGQRNYGYTF. Full variable domain (rest looked up from reference TRBV11-2 and TRBJ1-2): EAGVAQSPRYKIIEKRQSVAFWCNPISGHATLYWYQQILGQGPKLLIQFQNNGVVDDSQLPKDRFSAERLKGVDSTLKIQPAKLEDSAVYLCASSPGQRNYGYTFGSGTRLTVV.